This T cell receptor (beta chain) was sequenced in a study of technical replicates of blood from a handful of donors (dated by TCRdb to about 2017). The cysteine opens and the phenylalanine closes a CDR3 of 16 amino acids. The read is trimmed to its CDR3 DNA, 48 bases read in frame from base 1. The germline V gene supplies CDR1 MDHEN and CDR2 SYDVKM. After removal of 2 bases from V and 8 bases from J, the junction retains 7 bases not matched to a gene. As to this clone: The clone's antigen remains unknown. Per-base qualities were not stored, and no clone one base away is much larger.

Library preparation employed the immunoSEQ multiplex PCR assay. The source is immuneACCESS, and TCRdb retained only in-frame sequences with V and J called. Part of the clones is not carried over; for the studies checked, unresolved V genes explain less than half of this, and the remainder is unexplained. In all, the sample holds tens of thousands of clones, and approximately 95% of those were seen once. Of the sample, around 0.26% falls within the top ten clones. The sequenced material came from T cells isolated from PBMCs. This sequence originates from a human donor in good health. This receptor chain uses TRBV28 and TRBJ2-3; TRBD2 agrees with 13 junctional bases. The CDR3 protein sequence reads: CASSLTSGGEYGTQYF. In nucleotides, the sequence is TGTGCCAGCAGTTTAACTAGCGGGGGGGAATATGGTACGCAGTATTTT.